Shown below are 13 T cell receptor beta chains from a single sample sequenced in a study of shared clonotypes between healthy human individuals. TCRdb keeps only in-frame clones here, not all; method: immunoSEQ multiplex PCR. This repertoire shows 400,000 to 600,000 clones, almost 80% found once; its top ten account for roughly an eighth. The sample comprised PBMCs. The receptors originated from a woman in her 40s in good health. Some clones in this sample may be carry-over from other donors' samples.

The chain is built from TRBV5-5 and TRBJ1-5; TRBD1 might be the D (5 bases). Germline V gene sequence: CDR1 SGHKS, CDR2 YYEKEE (reference sequence). This CDR3 has 14 residues. The ends were cut back, 2 bases at V and 5 bases at J, with 11 bases in the middle. The CDR3 coding sequence is TGTGCCAGCAGCTTCAGGGAGGGGTATCAGCCCCAGCATTTT. It encodes CASSFREGYQPQHF. The variable domain in full, with the rest retrieved from reference TRBV5-5 and TRBJ1-5, is DAGVTQSPTHLIKTRGQQVTLRCSPISGHKSVSWYQQVLGQGPQFIFQYYEKEERGRGNFPDRFSARQFPNYSSELNVNALLLGDSALYLCASSFREGYQPQHFGDGTRLSIL.

This clone showed up just once. V usage is TRBV5-1 and J usage is TRBJ1-4; the D gene is possibly TRBD1 (6 bases). This CDR3 contains 15 residues. V was trimmed by 0 bases and J by 2 bases, leaving 8 bases between them. CDR1 and CDR2 (germline): SGHRS, YFSETQ. The chain's CDR3 is CASSLEGDTNEKLFF. CDR3 in DNA: TGCGCCAGCAGCTTGGAGGGGGATACTAATGAAAAACTGTTTTTT.

V usage is TRBV27 and J usage is TRBJ2-7; 12 positions match TRBD2. Trimming removed 3 bases from V and 2 bases from J; junction bases left unmatched: 8. This CDR3 is 17 amino acids long. Per the germline V gene, CDR1 is MNHEY and CDR2 is SMNVEV (reference sequence). This chain's CDR3 is CASSLIATSGSTYEQYF. Written as DNA, the CDR3 is TGTGCCAGCAGTTTGATAGCGACTAGCGGGAGTACCTACGAGCAGTACTTC.

Only one count was recorded for this clone. V gene TRBV5-1 combines with J gene TRBJ2-2; 9 nucleotides line up with TRBD2. Germline V CDR1 and CDR2: SGHRS, YFSETQ. With V trimmed by 7 bases and J by 10 bases, 11 bases remained unmatched. The CDR3 loop spans 14 amino acids. The CDR3 DNA reads as TGCGCCAGCCAAAGGACTAGCGAGTCCCTGGAGCTGTTTTTT. It encodes CASQRTSESLELFF.

The chain joins TRBV6-6 to TRBJ2-7; TRBD1 agrees at 7 bases. The CDR3 sequence is 15 residues long. V shed 5 bases, J shed 6 bases, and the junction held 13 bases outside the gene matches. CDR1 MNHNY and CDR2 SVGAGI come from the germline V gene (reference sequence). The CDR3 DNA follows: TGTGCCAGCAGTACTAACAGGGGCGCCGGGTCCGAGCAGTACTTC. This gives the protein CASSTNRGAGSEQYF.

This clone was detected only once. In DNA, the CDR3 is TGTGCCAGCAGCGTAGACTGGGGGAGGGATACGCAGTATTTT. As protein: CASSVDWGRDTQYF. V and J are TRBV9 and TRBJ2-3; possible D gene TRBD2, 6 bases. CDR3 length: 14 residues. Deletions cut 0 bases from V and 6 bases from J, with 11 bases between. The germline V gene encodes CDR1 SGDLS and CDR2 YYNGEE.

V gene TRBV7-8 combines with J gene TRBJ2-7; 8 nucleotides line up with TRBD1. V shed 6 bases, J shed 4 bases, and the junction held 11 bases outside the gene matches. Germline CDR1 is SGHVS and CDR2 is FQNEAQ. The CDR3 loop spans 15 amino acids. The CDR3 DNA is TGTGCCAGCAGGGAAAGACGGACAGGGTCGTACGAGCAGTACTTC. It codes for CASRERRTGSYEQYF.

This chain connects TRBV6-6 to TRBJ1-1, with D maybe TRBD1 (5 bases). Germline loops: CDR1 MNHNY, CDR2 SVGAGI (reference sequence). The V and J ends lost 7 bases and 0 bases respectively, with 9 bases between them. The CDR3 extends over 13 amino acids. CDR3 in amino acids: CASTRQLNTEAFF. The CDR3 coding sequence is TGTGCCAGCACAAGACAGTTGAACACTGAAGCTTTCTTT.

The sample holds a few counts of this clone. The chain joins TRBV7-9 to TRBJ2-3; no clear D gene. The CDR3 contains 14 residues. Germline CDR1 reads SEHNR; CDR2 reads FQNEAQ (reference sequence). With 1 base removed from V and 6 bases from J, the gap between germline ends came to 11 bases. This CDR3 is CASSLGLSSDTQYF. The CDR3 DNA sequence: TGTGCCAGCAGCTTAGGGCTCAGCTCCGATACGCAGTATTTT.

This clone was seen more than once but under ten times. The J gene is TRBJ1-2, the V gene TRBV2; D unclear. The germline V and J ends were trimmed by 0 bases and 2 bases, with 7 bases remaining between them. Per germline, CDR1 SNHLY and CDR2 FYNNEI. The CDR3 sequence is 14 residues long. CDR3: CASSEAAGNYGYTF. CDR3 in DNA: TGTGCCAGCAGTGAAGCTGCTGGGAACTATGGCTACACCTTC.

V usage is TRBV27 and J usage is TRBJ2-7; D may be TRBD2 (5 bases). Germline assignment: CDR1 MNHEY and CDR2 SMNVEV (reference sequence). Trimming took 3 bases from V and 1 from J, leaving 19 bases between them. This CDR3 has 17 amino acids. The CDR3 sequence is CASSFTRGLSGSYEQYF. CDR3 DNA sequence: TGTGCCAGCAGTTTCACCCGCGGGCTATCGGGATCCTACGAGCAGTACTTC.

The rearrangement links TRBV10-1 to TRBJ2-7, with D tentatively TRBD2 (5 bases). The germline V gene encodes CDR1 WNHNN and CDR2 SYGVQD (reference sequence). Deletions cut 4 bases from V and 5 bases from J, with 6 bases between. CDR3 length: 11 amino acids. In DNA form, the CDR3 reads TGCGCCAGCAGTGCGGGGAACGAGCAGTACTTC. It is translated as CASSAGNEQYF.

This clone was detected only a few times. The chain uses TRBV10-2 and TRBJ1-5; D remains ambiguous. The CDR3 covers 12 residues. Per the germline V gene, CDR1 is WSHSY and CDR2 is SAAADI. Trimming took 6 bases from V and 1 from J, leaving 4 bases between them. The CDR3 loop is CASSRSNQPQHF. The CDR3, as DNA: TGCGCCAGCAGCCGGAGCAATCAGCCCCAGCATTTT.